The sequence of this T cell receptor beta chain was determined in a study of T cell repertoires in cytomegalovirus infection. General observations from the study: Using cumulative public TCR beta family frequency, the authors identified those who carried CMV together with the relevant HLA. Dominating the ex vivo response were TCR beta clonotypes that were CMV-specific and HLA-C-restricted.

This clonotype was detected ten times or more. The antigen is unknown. The CDR3 totals 15 residues. V was pared by 7 bases and J by 5 bases, with 12 bases of the junction left unmatched. From germline, CDR1 is SGHTA and CDR2 FQGNSA. In TCRdb, the reads were re-called with MiXCR into one record per CDR3 protein. The sample lists 90,000 to 130,000 distinct CDR3 sequences; around 9.1% were seen once. The chain joins TRBV7-2 to TRBJ2-5; TRBD2 agrees at 8 bases. Sequencing input: PBMCs, sequenced either directly or after in vitro stimulation (not recorded which). The clonotype was recovered from a human donor in good health (CMV status not recorded). Some clones in this sample may be carry-over from other donors' samples. CDR3 bases: TGTGCCAGCACCTCACTAGCGGCGGGGGCGGAGACCCAGTACTTC. Encoded protein: CASTSLAAGAETQYF. The variable domain in full, completed from reference TRBV7-2 and TRBJ2-5, reads GAGVSQSPSNKVTEKGKDVELRCDPISGHTALYWYRQSLGQGLEFLIYFQGNSAPDKSGLPSDRFSAERTGGSVSTLTIQRTQQEDSAVYLCASTSLAAGAETQYFGPGTRLLVL.